This is a list of T cell receptor beta chains from one sample in a study of stem cell transplantation in POMP-related autoinflammatory disease. Here immunoSEQ multiplex PCR was the method, and the copy in TCRdb shows in-frame clones only, minus some. Of 2,000 to 2,500 clones in the sample, about nine tenths were seen once. The sequences come from Tregs from PBMCs, collected after stem cell transplantation. The receptors here all came from a human patient with POMP-related autoinflammation and immune dysregulation (PRAID). A share of the T cells may be of graft donor origin. The CDR3 runs from the conserved cysteine through the conserved F or W. D genes are given only for firm matches. Clone size is given for some rows only: seen once, a few or many times, or a class if the clone is expanded.

CDR3 protein: CASSQGAGGTEAFF
CDR3 DNA: TGTGCCAGCAGCCAAGGGGCGGGAGGCACTGAAGCTTTCTTT
D gene: -
V gene: TRBV3-1/TRBV3-2
J gene: TRBJ1-1
clone size: -

CDR3 protein: CASSPFPGQSYNEQFF
CDR3 DNA: TGTGCCAGCTCACCGTTCCCGGGACAGTCCTACAATGAGCAGTTCTTC
D gene: TRBD1
V gene: TRBV18
J gene: TRBJ2-1
clone size: -

CDR3 protein: CASHRGGLWNTEAFF
CDR3 DNA: TGTGCCAGCCACCGGGGGGGACTGTGGAACACTGAAGCTTTCTTT
D gene: -
V gene: TRBV18
J gene: TRBJ1-1
clone size: -

CDR3 protein: CASSQLPGQGALGEKLFF
CDR3 DNA: TGTGCCAGCAGCCAACTCCCGGGACAGGGGGCGCTCGGTGAAAAACTGTTTTTT
D gene: TRBD1
V gene: TRBV3-1/TRBV3-2
J gene: TRBJ1-4
clone size: -

CDR3 protein: CASSKEVRRRQGSTQYF
CDR3 DNA: TGTGCCAGCAGCAAAGAAGTACGAAGGAGACAAGGTTCTACGCAGTATTTT
D gene: -
V gene: TRBV21-1
J gene: TRBJ2-3
clone size: -

CDR3 protein: CASSLTGVRETQYF
CDR3 DNA: TGTGCCAGCAGCTTGACAGGGGTGCGGGAGACCCAGTACTTC
D gene: TRBD1
V gene: TRBV5-4
J gene: TRBJ2-5
clone size: once

CDR3 protein: CAGGRRNTEAFF
CDR3 DNA: TGTGCGGGGGGCAGGAGGAACACTGAAGCTTTCTTT
D gene: -
V gene: TRBV28
J gene: TRBJ1-1
clone size: -

CDR3 protein: CASSFGLRQETQYF
CDR3 DNA: TGTGCCAGCAGCTTCGGTTTAAGGCAAGAGACCCAGTACTTC
D gene: -
V gene: TRBV11-2
J gene: TRBJ2-5
clone size: -

CDR3 protein: CASRPVGTEAFF
CDR3 DNA: TGCGCCAGCAGACCCGTTGGCACTGAAGCTTTCTTT
D gene: -
V gene: TRBV10-2
J gene: TRBJ1-1
clone size: -

CDR3 protein: CASSHARTLTHVGYTF
CDR3 DNA: TGTGCCAGCAGCCACGCACGGACGCTAACGCATGTGGGCTACACCTTC
D gene: -
V gene: TRBV5-6
J gene: TRBJ1-2
clone size: -

CDR3 protein: CAWSQGRGYNQPQHF
CDR3 DNA: TGTGCCTGGAGTCAGGGCAGGGGGTACAATCAGCCCCAGCATTTT
D gene: TRBD1
V gene: TRBV30
J gene: TRBJ1-5
clone size: -

CDR3 protein: CASGSGGLDNEQFF
CDR3 DNA: TGTGCCAGCGGAAGCGGGGGGCTTGATAATGAGCAGTTCTTC
D gene: TRBD2
V gene: TRBV6-5
J gene: TRBJ2-1
clone size: -

CDR3 protein: CASGQGQINTGELFF
CDR3 DNA: TGTGCCAGCGGGCAGGGTCAGATTAACACCGGGGAGCTGTTTTTT
D gene: -
V gene: TRBV7-9
J gene: TRBJ2-2
clone size: -

CDR3 protein: CSVGPSLTDTQYF
CDR3 DNA: TGCAGCGTTGGGCCCAGTCTCACAGATACGCAGTATTTT
D gene: -
V gene: TRBV29-1
J gene: TRBJ2-3
clone size: -

CDR3 protein: CASRRDPRGTGELFF
CDR3 DNA: TGTGCCAGTAGACGGGACCCCCGAGGCACCGGGGAGCTGTTTTTT
D gene: -
V gene: TRBV19
J gene: TRBJ2-2
clone size: few